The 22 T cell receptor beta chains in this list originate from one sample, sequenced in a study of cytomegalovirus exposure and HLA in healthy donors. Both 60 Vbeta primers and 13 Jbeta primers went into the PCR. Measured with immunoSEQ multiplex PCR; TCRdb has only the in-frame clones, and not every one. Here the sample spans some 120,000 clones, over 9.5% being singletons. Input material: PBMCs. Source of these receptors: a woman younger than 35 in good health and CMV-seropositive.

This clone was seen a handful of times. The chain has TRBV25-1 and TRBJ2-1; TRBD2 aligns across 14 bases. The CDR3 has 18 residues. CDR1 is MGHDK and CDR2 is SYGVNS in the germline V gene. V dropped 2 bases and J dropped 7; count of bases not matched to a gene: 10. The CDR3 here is CASSETKGLAGGNNEQFF. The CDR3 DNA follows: TGTGCCAGCAGTGAAACTAAAGGACTAGCGGGAGGCAATAATGAGCAGTTCTTC.

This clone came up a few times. The CDR3 loop is CAWSGTQSYNQPQHF. The CDR3 nucleotides read TGTGCCTGGAGCGGGACACAATCTTACAATCAGCCCCAGCATTTT. The V call is TRBV30, the J call TRBJ1-5, with TRBD1 as a possible D gene (6 bases). The CDR3 runs 15 residues. Between the trimmed V and J ends, which lost 3 bases and 3 bases, there was a span of 15 bases. The V gene's germline CDR1 is GTSNPN and CDR2 SVGIG (reference sequence).

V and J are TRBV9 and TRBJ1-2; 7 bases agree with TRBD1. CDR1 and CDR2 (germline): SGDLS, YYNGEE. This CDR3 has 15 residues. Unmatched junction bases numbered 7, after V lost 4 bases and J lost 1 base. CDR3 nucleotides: TGTGCCAGCAGCCCGCGGGACAGAATTAACTATGGCTACACCTTC. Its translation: CASSPRDRINYGYTF.

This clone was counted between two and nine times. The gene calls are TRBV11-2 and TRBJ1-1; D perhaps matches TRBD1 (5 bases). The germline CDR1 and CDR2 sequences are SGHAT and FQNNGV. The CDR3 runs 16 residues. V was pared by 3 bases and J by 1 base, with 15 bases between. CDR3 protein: CASSFRQKDTNTEAFF. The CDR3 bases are TGTGCCAGCAGCTTCAGGCAGAAGGACACGAACACTGAAGCTTTCTTT.

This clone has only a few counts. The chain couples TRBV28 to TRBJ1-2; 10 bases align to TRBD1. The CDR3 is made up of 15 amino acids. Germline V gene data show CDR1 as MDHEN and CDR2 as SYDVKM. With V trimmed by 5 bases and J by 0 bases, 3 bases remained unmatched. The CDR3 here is CASSHGQGANYGYTF. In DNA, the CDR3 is TGTGCCAGCAGTCATGGACAGGGGGCTAACTATGGCTACACCTTC.

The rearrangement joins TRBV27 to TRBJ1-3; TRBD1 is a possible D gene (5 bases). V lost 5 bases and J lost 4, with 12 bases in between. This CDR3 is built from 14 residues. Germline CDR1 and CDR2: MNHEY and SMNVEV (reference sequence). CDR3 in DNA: TGTGCCAGCAGTCTAAGGGGTGCGGGAAACACCATATATTTT. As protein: CASSLRGAGNTIYF.

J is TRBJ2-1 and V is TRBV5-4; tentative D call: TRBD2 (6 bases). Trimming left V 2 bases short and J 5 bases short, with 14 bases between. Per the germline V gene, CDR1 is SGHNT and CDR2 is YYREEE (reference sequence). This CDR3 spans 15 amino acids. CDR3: CASSFGGTGNNEQFF. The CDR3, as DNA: TGTGCCAGCAGCTTCGGAGGGACTGGAAACAATGAGCAGTTCTTC.

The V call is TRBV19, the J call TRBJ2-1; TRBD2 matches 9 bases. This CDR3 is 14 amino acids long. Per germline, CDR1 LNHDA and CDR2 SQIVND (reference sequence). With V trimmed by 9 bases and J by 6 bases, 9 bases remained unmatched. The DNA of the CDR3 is TGTGCCAGCGAACCGACTAGCGGAGCCAATGAGCAGTTCTTC. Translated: CASEPTSGANEQFF.

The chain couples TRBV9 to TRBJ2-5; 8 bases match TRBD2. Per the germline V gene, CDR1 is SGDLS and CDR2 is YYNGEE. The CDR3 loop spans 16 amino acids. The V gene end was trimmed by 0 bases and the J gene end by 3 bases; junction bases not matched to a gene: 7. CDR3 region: CASSVATGGLEETQYF. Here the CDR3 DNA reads TGTGCCAGCAGCGTAGCTACGGGGGGGCTAGAAGAGACCCAGTACTTC. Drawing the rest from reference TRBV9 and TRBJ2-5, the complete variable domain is DSGVTQTPKHLITATGQRVTLRCSPRSGDLSVYWYQQSLDQGLQFLIQYYNGEERAKGNILERFSAQQFPDLHSELNLSSLELGDSALYFCASSVATGGLEETQYFGPGTRLLVL.

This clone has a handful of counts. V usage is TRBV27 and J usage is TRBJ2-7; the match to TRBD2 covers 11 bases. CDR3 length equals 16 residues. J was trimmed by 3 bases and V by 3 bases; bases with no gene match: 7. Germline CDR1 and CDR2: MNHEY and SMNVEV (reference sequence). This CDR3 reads CASSLSGGLAVYEQYF. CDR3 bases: TGTGCCAGCAGTTTGTCTGGGGGACTAGCGGTCTACGAGCAGTACTTC.

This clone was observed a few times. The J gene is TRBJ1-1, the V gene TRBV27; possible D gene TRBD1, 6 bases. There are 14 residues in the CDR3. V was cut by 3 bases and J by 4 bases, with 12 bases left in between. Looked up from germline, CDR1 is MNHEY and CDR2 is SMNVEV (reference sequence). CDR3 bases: TGTGCCAGCAGTTTGCAGGGGCAGGGCACTGAAGCTTTCTTT. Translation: CASSLQGQGTEAFF.

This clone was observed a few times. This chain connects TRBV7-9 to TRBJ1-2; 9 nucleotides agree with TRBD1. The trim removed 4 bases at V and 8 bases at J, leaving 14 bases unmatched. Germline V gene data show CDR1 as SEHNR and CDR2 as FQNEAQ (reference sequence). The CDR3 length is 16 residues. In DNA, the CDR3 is TGTGCCAGCAGCTCCGTCCTAGGACAGGGGTCAGAAGGCTACACCTTC. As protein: CASSSVLGQGSEGYTF.

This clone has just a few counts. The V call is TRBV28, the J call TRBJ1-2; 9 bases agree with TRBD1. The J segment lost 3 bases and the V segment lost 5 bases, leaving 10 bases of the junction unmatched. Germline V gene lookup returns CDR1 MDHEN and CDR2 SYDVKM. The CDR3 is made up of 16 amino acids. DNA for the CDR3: TGTGCCAGCAGTGCCGGGACAGGGTTCTTCGACTATGGCTACACCTTC. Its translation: CASSAGTGFFDYGYTF.

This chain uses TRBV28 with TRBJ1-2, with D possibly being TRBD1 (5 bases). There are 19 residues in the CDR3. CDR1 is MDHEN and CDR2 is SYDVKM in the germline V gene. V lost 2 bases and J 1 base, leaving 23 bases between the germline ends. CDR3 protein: CASSLRGYFTGRNNYGYTF. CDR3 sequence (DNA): TGTGCCAGCAGTTTAAGAGGATATTTTACAGGACGTAATAACTATGGCTACACCTTC.

CDR3 DNA: TGCGCCAGCAGTCCCTCTACCGCGGTGCATGAAGCTTTCTTT. This codes for CASSPSTAVHEAFF. The rearrangement links TRBV5-1 to TRBJ1-1; D remains unclear. V dropped 5 bases and J dropped 7 bases, with 18 bases sitting between them. This CDR3 comprises 14 residues. Germline CDR1 and CDR2: SGHRS and YFSETQ.

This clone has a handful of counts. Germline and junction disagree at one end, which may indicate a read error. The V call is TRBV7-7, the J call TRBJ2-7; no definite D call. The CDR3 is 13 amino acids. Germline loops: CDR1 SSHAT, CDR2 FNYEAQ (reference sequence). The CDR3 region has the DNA TGTGCTAGCAGTCCCGCGACATCCTACGAGCAGTACTTC. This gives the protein CASSPATSYEQYF.

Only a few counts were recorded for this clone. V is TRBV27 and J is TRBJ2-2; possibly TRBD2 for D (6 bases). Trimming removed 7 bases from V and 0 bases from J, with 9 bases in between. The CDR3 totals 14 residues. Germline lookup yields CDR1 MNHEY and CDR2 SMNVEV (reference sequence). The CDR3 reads CASKGGANTGELFF. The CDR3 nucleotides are TGTGCCAGCAAGGGCGGGGCGAACACCGGGGAGCTGTTTTTT.

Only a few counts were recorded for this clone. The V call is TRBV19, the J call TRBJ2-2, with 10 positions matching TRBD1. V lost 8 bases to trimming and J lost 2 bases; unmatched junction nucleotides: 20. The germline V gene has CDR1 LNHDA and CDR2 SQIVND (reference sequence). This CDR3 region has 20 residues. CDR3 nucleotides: TGTGCCAGTTTTGGGCCGCTCTCCGCGGGACAGGGGCCAAACACCGGGGAGCTGTTTTTT. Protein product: CASFGPLSAGQGPNTGELFF.

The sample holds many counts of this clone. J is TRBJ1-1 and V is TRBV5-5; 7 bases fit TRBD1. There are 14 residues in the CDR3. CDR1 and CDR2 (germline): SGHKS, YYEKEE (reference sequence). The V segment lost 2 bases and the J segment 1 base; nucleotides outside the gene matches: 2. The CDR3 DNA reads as TGTGCCAGCAGCTTTAGGGGGCCGAACACTGAAGCTTTCTTT. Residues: CASSFRGPNTEAFF.

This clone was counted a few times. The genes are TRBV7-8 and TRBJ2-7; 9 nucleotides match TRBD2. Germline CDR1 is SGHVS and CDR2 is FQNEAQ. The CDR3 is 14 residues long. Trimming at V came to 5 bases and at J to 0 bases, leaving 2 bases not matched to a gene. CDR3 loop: CASSSSGSSYEQYF. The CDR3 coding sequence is TGTGCCAGCAGCAGTAGCGGGAGCTCCTACGAGCAGTACTTC.

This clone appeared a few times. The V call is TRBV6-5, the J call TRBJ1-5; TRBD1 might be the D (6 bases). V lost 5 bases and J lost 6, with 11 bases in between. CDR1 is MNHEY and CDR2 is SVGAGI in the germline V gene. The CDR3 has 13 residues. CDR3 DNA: TGTGCCAGCAGTAATAGGGGGTTTCAGCCCCAGCATTTT. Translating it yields CASSNRGFQPQHF.

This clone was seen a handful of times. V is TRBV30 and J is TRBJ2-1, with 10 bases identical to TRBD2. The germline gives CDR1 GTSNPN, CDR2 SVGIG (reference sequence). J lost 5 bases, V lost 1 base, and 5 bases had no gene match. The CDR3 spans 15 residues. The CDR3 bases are TGTGCCTGGAGTGGAGCGGGAGGGTCAAACAATGAGCAGTTCTTC. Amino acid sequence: CAWSGAGGSNNEQFF. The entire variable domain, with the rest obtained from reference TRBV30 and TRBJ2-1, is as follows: SQTIHQWPATLVQPVGSPLSLECTVEGTSNPNLYWYRQAAGRGLQLLFYSVGIGQISSEVPQNLSASRPQDRQFILSSKKLLLSDSGFYLCAWSGAGGSNNEQFFGPGTRLTVL.